These T cell receptor beta chains were read from a single sample in a study of blood T cell repertoires in COVID-19. Using immunoSEQ multiplex PCR, the repertoire was profiled, and TCRdb retains in-frame clones only, with some absent. The sample consists of 300,000 to 350,000 clones, approximately 90% of them appearing once. The sample taken for sequencing was peripheral blood. These receptors all stem from a woman aged 30 to 39 with COVID-19, enrolled during active disease. CDR3s include the opening cysteine and the closing phenylalanine or tryptophan. Fields, in order: D gene, J gene, V gene, clone size, CDR3 protein, CDR3 DNA. D genes are given only for firm matches. Only some rows state a clone size, as once, few, many or a class for expanded clones.

NA	TRBJ1-6	TRBV6-6	NA	CASTPQGNSPLHF	TGTGCCAGCACCCCCCAGGGGAATTCACCCCTCCACTTT
NA	TRBJ2-7	TRBV10-3	NA	CATAPGTYEQYF	TGTGCCACCGCCCCGGGTACCTACGAGCAGTACTTC
NA	TRBJ1-4	TRBV16	NA	CASSQQGPTELFF	TGTGCCAGCAGCCAACAGGGGCCAACGGAACTGTTTTTT
TRBD2	TRBJ2-3	TRBV6-4	NA	CASSDRGLAGGATDTQYF	TGTGCCAGCAGTGACAGGGGACTAGCGGGAGGGGCCACAGATACGCAGTATTTT
NA	TRBJ2-1	TRBV4-1	NA	CASSLGIQGRNEQFF	TGCGCCAGCAGCCTAGGGATCCAGGGGCGGAATGAGCAGTTCTTC
TRBD2	TRBJ2-7	TRBV2	NA	CASRGTSGPYSYEQYF	TGTGCCAGCAGGGGGACTAGCGGGCCCTATTCCTACGAGCAGTACTTC
TRBD2	TRBJ2-7	TRBV28	NA	CASSSTSGRRSGEQYF	TGTGCCAGCAGTTCGACTAGCGGGAGGCGCTCGGGGGAGCAGTACTTC
TRBD2	TRBJ2-7	TRBV5-1	NA	CASSLTSGNYEQYF	TGCGCCAGCAGCTTAACTAGCGGGAACTACGAGCAGTACTTC
TRBD2	TRBJ2-2	TRBV15	NA	CATSTISSGREGELFF	TGTGCCACCAGCACCATCTCTAGCGGGAGGGAAGGGGAGCTGTTTTTT
NA	TRBJ2-7	TRBV6-5	NA	CASMRRRVGSEQYF	TGTGCCAGCATGAGGCGGCGGGTTGGTAGCGAGCAGTACTTC
NA	TRBJ2-5	TRBV3-1/TRBV3-2	NA	CASSQDLWAETQYF	TGTGCCAGCAGCCAAGATCTTTGGGCGGAGACCCAGTACTTC
TRBD1	TRBJ2-7	TRBV11-2	NA	CASSLIDRGLYEQYF	TGTGCCAGCAGCTTGATTGACAGGGGGCTTTACGAGCAGTACTTC
TRBD1	TRBJ1-1	TRBV9	NA	CASSTGQGGQSTEAFF	TGTGCCAGCAGCACCGGACAGGGGGGGCAAAGCACTGAAGCTTTCTTT
TRBD2	TRBJ2-1	TRBV5-1	NA	CASSPGTIWNEQFF	TGCGCCAGCAGCCCAGGGACTATATGGAATGAGCAGTTCTTC
NA	TRBJ2-2	TRBV25-1	NA	CASSGFDRLAGELFF	TGTGCCAGCAGTGGATTCGACAGGTTGGCCGGGGAGCTGTTTTTT
NA	TRBJ2-1	TRBV7-2	NA	CASTKERYNEQFF	TGTGCCAGCACCAAGGAGAGATACAATGAGCAGTTCTTC
TRBD1	TRBJ1-5	TRBV27	NA	CASIIAPGGENNQPQHF	TGTGCCAGCATCATCGCGCCAGGGGGCGAGAACAATCAGCCCCAGCATTTT
TRBD2	TRBJ2-7	TRBV15	NA	CATSRDPAGRDEQYF	TGTGCCACCAGCAGAGATCCAGCGGGAAGGGACGAGCAGTACTTC
NA	TRBJ1-5	TRBV19	few	CASSSGDSNQPQHF	TGTGCCAGTAGTTCAGGGGATAGCAATCAGCCCCAGCATTTT
NA	TRBJ2-3	TRBV5-5	NA	CASSSTGTSTDTQYF	TGTGCCAGCAGCTCGACAGGGACTAGCACAGATACGCAGTATTTT
TRBD1	TRBJ2-3	TRBV6-5	NA	CASSSTGGRPDTQYF	TGTGCCAGCAGTTCGACAGGGGGGAGGCCAGATACGCAGTATTTT
TRBD1	TRBJ2-5	TRBV28	once	CASSSTGEGETQYF	TGTGCCAGCAGTTCAACAGGGGAAGGCGAGACCCAGTACTTC
NA	TRBJ2-1	TRBV5-4	NA	CASSGGGEQFF	TGTGCCAGCAGCGGGGGCGGGGAGCAGTTCTTC
TRBD1	TRBJ2-1	TRBV19	NA	CASSIGQGNYNEQFF	TGTGCCAGTAGTATTGGACAGGGGAATTACAATGAGCAGTTCTTC
NA	TRBJ1-2	TRBV28	once	CASSPLRGYYGYTF	TGTGCCAGCAGTCCCCTCCGGGGATACTATGGCTACACCTTC
NA	TRBJ1-1	TRBV7-2	few	CASSLAYREAFF	TGTGCCAGCAGCTTAGCCTACCGCGAAGCTTTCTTT
TRBD1	TRBJ1-1	TRBV10-1	NA	CASSAGTGGMNTEAFF	TGCGCCAGCAGTGCCGGGACAGGGGGCATGAACACTGAAGCTTTCTTT
TRBD1	TRBJ2-1	TRBV12-5	NA	CASGLVLLDRGQNEQFF	TGTGCTAGTGGTTTGGTACTGTTGGACAGGGGGCAAAATGAGCAGTTCTTC
TRBD1	TRBJ1-2	TRBV6-6	once	CASSRQGKSDLLYGYTF	TGTGCCAGCAGTCGACAGGGTAAATCCGATCTTCTCTATGGCTACACCTTC
TRBD2	TRBJ2-3	TRBV4-3	NA	CASSQDPGGIPGSNTQYF	TGCGCCAGCAGCCAAGATCCGGGAGGGATCCCTGGGAGTAATACGCAGTATTTT
TRBD2	TRBJ2-1	TRBV19	NA	CASATPGLHTSMRQFF	TGTGCCAGTGCTACCCCGGGACTACACACCTCAATGAGACAGTTCTTC
NA	TRBJ1-6	TRBV19	NA	CASSIAAELNSPLHF	TGTGCCAGTAGTATAGCTGCGGAGTTAAATTCACCCCTCCACTTT
NA	TRBJ2-1	TRBV24-1	NA	CATSPLLTRSYNEQFF	TGTGCCACCAGTCCCCTTCTCACTAGGTCCTACAATGAGCAGTTCTTC
TRBD1	TRBJ2-5	TRBV4-3	NA	CASSQGSWGQGGNQETQYF	TGCGCCAGCAGCCAAGGATCCTGGGGACAGGGGGGAAACCAAGAGACCCAGTACTTC
TRBD1	TRBJ1-3	TRBV28	NA	CASSSPGGVNTIYF	TGTGCCAGCAGCTCCCCAGGGGGCGTAAACACCATATATTTT
NA	TRBJ1-1	TRBV9	once	CASSVDGGMNTEAFF	TGTGCCAGCAGCGTAGACGGAGGTATGAACACTGAAGCTTTCTTT
NA	TRBJ2-7	TRBV2	once	CASSEFLRYF	TGTGCCAGCAGTGAATTCCTACGGTACTTC
NA	TRBJ2-1	TRBV7-8	NA	CASSSKTGAGYNEQFF	TGTGCCAGCAGCTCGAAAACGGGAGCGGGTTACAATGAGCAGTTCTTC
TRBD1	TRBJ1-2	TRBV24-1	NA	CATSEPGTGDGYTF	TGTGCCACCAGTGAACCCGGGACAGGGGATGGCTACACCTTC
NA	TRBJ1-6	TRBV19	NA	CASSITAQWEDSPLHF	TGTGCCAGTAGTATCACGGCTCAATGGGAGGATTCACCCCTCCACTTT
TRBD2	TRBJ2-1	TRBV27	NA	CASSLAASGHNEQFF	TGTGCCAGCAGTTTAGCGGCTAGCGGGCACAATGAGCAGTTCTTC
NA	TRBJ2-7	TRBV9	NA	CASSVQSVPDEQYF	TGTGCCAGCAGCGTCCAAAGCGTACCCGACGAGCAGTACTTC
NA	TRBJ1-5	TRBV7-6	NA	CASSLGSGYSNQPQHF	TGTGCCAGCAGCTTAGGTTCAGGCTATAGCAATCAGCCCCAGCATTTT
TRBD2	TRBJ2-5	TRBV7-9	NA	CASSLRTSGNETQYF	TGTGCCAGCAGCCTACGGACTAGCGGGAACGAGACCCAGTACTTC
NA	TRBJ2-7	TRBV29-1	many	CSVAPSSYEQYF	TGCAGCGTGGCCCCCAGTTCCTACGAGCAGTACTTC
TRBD1	TRBJ2-7	TRBV7-9	NA	CASVNPGGSYEQYF	TGTGCCAGTGTAAACCCAGGGGGCTCCTACGAGCAGTACTTC
TRBD1	TRBJ2-7	TRBV15	NA	CATSPGQESSYEQYF	TGTGCCACCAGCCCTGGACAGGAGAGCTCCTACGAGCAGTACTTC
TRBD1	TRBJ1-2	TRBV18	NA	CASSQGQGGYGYTF	TGTGCCAGCTCACAGGGACAGGGGGGCTATGGCTACACCTTC
NA	TRBJ1-1	TRBV2	NA	CASSPRNTEAFF	TGTGCCAGCAGTCCTAGGAACACTGAAGCTTTCTTT
TRBD2	TRBJ2-5	TRBV11-1	NA	CASSLAGLADQETQYF	TGTGCCAGCAGCTTAGCGGGACTAGCGGACCAAGAGACCCAGTACTTC
NA	TRBJ1-5	TRBV3-1/TRBV3-2	NA	CASSQDPREGQPQHF	TGTGCCAGCAGCCAAGATCCAAGGGAGGGTCAGCCCCAGCATTTT
NA	TRBJ2-1	TRBV10-3	NA	CAIGTYNEQFF	TGTGCCATCGGGACTTACAATGAGCAGTTCTTC
TRBD1	TRBJ2-3	TRBV7-2	NA	CASSSWDRGSQEQYF	TGTGCCAGCAGCTCATGGGACAGGGGAAGCCAAGAGCAGTATTTT